This passage covers 29 T cell receptor beta chains from one sample sequenced in a study of blood T cell repertoires in COVID-19 (TCRdb year 2020). The library was obtained by the immunoSEQ multiplex PCR assay. In its TCRdb copy, this immuneACCESS table keeps in-frame sequences only and misses some clones. Where compared with another copy, unresolved V genes explain less than half of these, and the others have no known cause. This sample lists 80,000 to 100,000 clones; just over 85% were detected once. Approximately 21% of the sample lies in the top ten. Sequencing was performed on peripheral blood. The receptors here all came from a woman of 80 years or more in a cohort sampled during active or convalescent COVID-19.

The V and J genes are TRBV5-4 and TRBJ1-2; 9 nucleotides align to TRBD1. This CDR3 has 15 amino acids. V lost 3 bases to trimming and J lost 6 bases; unmatched junction nucleotides: 9. Germline CDR1 SGHNT, CDR2 YYREEE (reference sequence). CDR3 in amino acids: CASSSGQGMGDGYTF. The DNA for the CDR3 is TGTGCCAGCAGCTCAGGACAGGGGATGGGTGATGGCTACACCTTC.

The genes are TRBV3-1 (or the pseudogene TRBV3-2) and TRBJ1-6; no firm D call. This CDR3 comprises 15 residues. V shed 4 bases and J shed 0 bases, with 7 bases lying between them. The germline V gene encodes CDR1 LGHDT and CDR2 YNNKEL (reference sequence). In nucleotides, the CDR3 is TGTGCCAGCAGCCCCCGGGGCTCCTATAATTCACCCCTCCACTTT. Encoded protein: CASSPRGSYNSPLHF.

This chain links TRBV28 with TRBJ2-7; 9 nucleotides line up with TRBD1. After removal of 6 bases from V and 7 bases from J, the junction contained 13 bases not matched to a gene. The length of the CDR3 is 15 residues. Germline loops: CDR1 MDHEN, CDR2 SYDVKM. The CDR3 sequence: CASSTSSQGAGEQYF. CDR3 nucleotides: TGTGCCAGCAGCACATCCTCACAGGGGGCCGGAGAGCAGTACTTC. The complete variable domain, with remaining parts taken from reference TRBV28 and TRBJ2-7, reads DVKVTQSSRYLVKRTGEKVFLECVQDMDHENMFWYRQDPGLGLRLIYFSYDVKMKEKGDIPEGYSVSREKKERFSLILESASTNQTSMYLCASSTSSQGAGEQYFGPGTRLTVT.

This sequence joins TRBV6-1 and TRBJ1-2, with TRBD1 matching over 7 bases. The germline CDR1 and CDR2 sequences are MNHNS and SASEGT. This CDR3 spans 15 amino acids. The J segment lost 8 bases and the V segment lost 0 bases, leaving 9 bases of the junction unmatched. The CDR3, as DNA: TGTGCCAGCAGTGAAGCGGTAACAGGGGTAGAGGGCTACACCTTC. Protein sequence: CASSEAVTGVEGYTF.

The chain is built from TRBV12-3 or TRBV12-4 and TRBJ1-5; D gene uncertain. This CDR3 is 13 amino acids long. V lost 10 bases to trimming and J lost 0 bases, with 10 bases between them. DNA for the CDR3: TGTGCCACCTCGCGCCATAGCAATCAGCCCCAGCATTTT. It yields the protein CATSRHSNQPQHF.

The chain carries TRBV2 and TRBJ2-5; no clear D. The CDR3 spans 13 residues. Germline V gene lookup returns CDR1 SNHLY and CDR2 FYNNEI. V lost 3 bases to trimming and J lost 1 base, with 6 bases between them. CDR3 residues: CASSDRVQETQYF. CDR3 in DNA: TGTGCCAGCAGTGATCGTGTCCAAGAGACCCAGTACTTC.

The V call is TRBV10-3, the J call TRBJ2-5; TRBD1 aligns across 8 bases. This CDR3 comprises 14 residues. Per germline, CDR1 ENHRY and CDR2 SYGVKD. V lost 6 bases and J lost 3; bases outside the gene matches: 6. CDR3 sequence reads: CAIRDDRGKETQYF. For the CDR3, the DNA is TGTGCCATCAGGGACGACAGGGGCAAAGAGACCCAGTACTTC.

This clone was seen just once. The V call is TRBV5-6, the J call TRBJ2-2, with TRBD2 matching 14 bases. The germline V gene encodes CDR1 SGHDT and CDR2 YYEEEE. V gave up 0 bases and J gave up 6 bases; unmatched junction bases: 7. The CDR3 is 18 residues long. This chain's CDR3 is CASSLGLAGGPSAGELFF. CDR3 nucleotide sequence: TGTGCCAGCAGCTTGGGACTAGCGGGAGGGCCCTCCGCCGGGGAGCTGTTTTTT.

This clone was picked up one time. This rearrangement joins TRBV28 to TRBJ1-4; possibly TRBD1 for D (6 bases). V was shortened by 8 bases and J by 7 bases, with 14 bases between the two germline ends. The germline CDR1 and CDR2 sequences are MDHEN and SYDVKM. The length of the CDR3 is 13 residues. CDR3 loop: CASQDSKVEKLFF. The CDR3 region has the DNA TGTGCCAGCCAGGACAGTAAAGTTGAAAAACTGTTTTTT.

The gene calls are TRBV9 and TRBJ1-3, with 9 nucleotides matching TRBD1. The CDR3 spans 17 residues. Germline loops: CDR1 SGDLS, CDR2 YYNGEE. V was pared by 1 base and J by 1 base, with 6 bases of the junction left unmatched. Here the CDR3 reads CASSVRGDRASGNTIYF. The CDR3 region has the DNA TGTGCCAGCAGCGTAAGGGGGGACAGGGCTTCTGGAAACACCATATATTTT.

The chain carries TRBV6-4 and TRBJ2-1; 7 nucleotides align to TRBD2. After removal of 0 bases from V and 0 bases from J, the junction contained 2 bases not matched to a gene. The germline gives CDR1 MRHNA, CDR2 SNTAGT. The CDR3 is made up of 16 amino acids. CDR3 coding DNA: TGTGCCAGCAGTGACTCGGGCGGGAGCTCCTACAATGAGCAGTTCTTC. Amino acid sequence: CASSDSGGSSYNEQFF.

This chain's CDR3 is CASTRTGILRMDTEAFF. For the CDR3, the DNA is TGTGCCAGTACCAGGACAGGGATTCTTCGTATGGACACTGAAGCTTTCTTT. The chain carries TRBV19 and TRBJ1-1, with 8 positions matching TRBD1. This CDR3 region has 17 residues. J gave up 3 bases and V 7 bases, and 16 bases lay outside the gene matches. Germline V gene data show CDR1 as LNHDA and CDR2 as SQIVND (reference sequence).

This clone showed up just a few times. The V and J genes are TRBV9 and TRBJ1-5, with D perhaps TRBD1 (5 bases). Trimming removed 0 bases at V and 5 bases at J, with 12 bases between. This CDR3 spans 15 amino acids. The germline V gene encodes CDR1 SGDLS and CDR2 YYNGEE. CDR3 residues: CASSVGQSKDQPQHF. CDR3 sequence (DNA): TGTGCCAGCAGCGTAGGACAGTCTAAGGATCAGCCCCAGCATTTT.

The chain employs TRBV27 and TRBJ1-2; TRBD1 agrees at 8 bases. The V and J ends lost 5 bases and 4 bases, in that order; junction bases with no gene match: 6. The CDR3 is made up of 14 amino acids. CDR1 is MNHEY and CDR2 is SMNVEV in the germline V gene (reference sequence). In DNA form, the CDR3 reads TGTGCCAGCAGTGCCCAGACAGGGGTCTATGGCTACACCTTC. Translation: CASSAQTGVYGYTF.

A single count supports this clone. V and J are TRBV5-4 and TRBJ1-1; D remains unclear. Per the germline V gene, CDR1 is SGHNT and CDR2 is YYREEE (reference sequence). The CDR3 has 13 residues. The germline V and J ends were trimmed by 0 bases and 1 base, with 4 bases remaining between them. CDR3 bases: TGTGCCAGCAGCTTGGCCGGGAACACTGAAGCTTTCTTT. Its protein product is CASSLAGNTEAFF.

The chain is built from TRBV2 and TRBJ1-1; D ambiguous. CDR1 SNHLY and CDR2 FYNNEI come from the germline V gene. The V and J ends lost 6 bases and 7 bases respectively, with 21 bases between them. This CDR3 comprises 15 residues. CDR3 protein: CASSSAPGIRGEAFF. The CDR3 DNA follows: TGTGCCAGCAGCAGCGCCCCCGGGATCAGAGGTGAAGCTTTCTTT.

The genes are TRBV10-3 and TRBJ1-4; D is ambiguous. V lost 8 bases and J 8 bases, leaving 15 bases between the germline ends. The germline V gene has CDR1 ENHRY and CDR2 SYGVKD. This CDR3 is 13 amino acids long. This chain's CDR3 is CAIAARVEEKLFF. The CDR3 bases are TGTGCCATCGCCGCGCGGGTGGAGGAAAAACTGTTTTTT.

This chain connects TRBV28 to TRBJ2-3, with D perhaps TRBD1 (6 bases). The CDR3 is 17 residues long. Trimming pared 6 bases from V and 2 bases from J, leaving 21 bases between. Germline lookup yields CDR1 MDHEN and CDR2 SYDVKM. For the CDR3, the DNA is TGTGCCAGCAGGTACCTAAACAGGGCGCGACTCACAGATACGCAGTATTTT. It translates to CASRYLNRARLTDTQYF.

The chain employs TRBV30 and TRBJ1-5; 7 bases fit TRBD1. The CDR3 covers 15 residues. The ends lost 1 base at V and 1 base at J; junction bases unmatched: 4. The V gene's germline CDR1 is GTSNPN and CDR2 SVGIG (reference sequence). The CDR3 sequence: CAWSAETGSNQPQHF. The CDR3 nucleotides read TGTGCCTGGAGTGCGGAGACAGGGAGCAATCAGCCCCAGCATTTT.

The rearrangement uses TRBV30 and TRBJ2-2; TRBD2 agrees at 12 bases. This CDR3 is 15 amino acids long. Germline-derived CDR1 and CDR2 are GTSNPN and SVGIG (reference sequence). The V segment lost 3 bases and the J segment 1 base; nucleotides outside the gene matches: 0. The CDR3 is CAWRLAGGNTGELFF. The CDR3 DNA reads TGTGCCTGGAGACTAGCGGGAGGGAACACCGGGGAGCTGTTTTTT. Supplemented by reference TRBV30 and TRBJ2-2, the full variable domain reads SQTIHQWPATLVQPVGSPLSLECTVEGTSNPNLYWYRQAAGRGLQLLFYSVGIGQISSEVPQNLSASRPQDRQFILSSKKLLLSDSGFYLCAWRLAGGNTGELFFGEGSRLTVL.

The V and J genes are TRBV11-2 and TRBJ1-2; D perhaps matches TRBD1 (5 bases). The CDR3 is 14 residues long. Germline V gene lookup returns CDR1 SGHAT and CDR2 FQNNGV. Trimming took 6 bases from V and 8 from J, leaving 19 bases between them. CDR3 coding DNA: TGTGCCAGCAGGCCCAGCGGGGGGTCATGGGGCTACACCTTC. It codes for CASRPSGGSWGYTF.

The chain couples TRBV23-1 to TRBJ1-1; perhaps TRBD1 as D (5 bases). TRBV23-1 qualifies as an ORF whose function is uncertain. The CDR3 length is 12 residues. The V end lost 9 bases, the J end lost 5 bases, and 13 bases lay between the germline ends. The CDR3 spells CARLAGRTEAFF. The CDR3 nucleotides read TGCGCCAGACTGGCAGGGCGGACTGAAGCTTTCTTT.

The chain uses TRBV5-5 and TRBJ2-2; the match to TRBD2 covers 9 bases. V was pared by 4 bases and J by 5 bases, with 9 bases of the junction left unmatched. The CDR3 consists of 16 residues. Germline CDR1 reads SGHKS; CDR2 reads YYEKEE (reference sequence). CDR3 region: CASSLTSGRQTGELFF. In nucleotides, the CDR3 is TGTGCCAGCAGCCTGACTAGCGGACGCCAAACCGGGGAGCTGTTTTTT.

V and J are TRBV6-1 and TRBJ2-7; the D gene is possibly TRBD1 (5 bases). This CDR3 is 13 amino acids long. CDR1 and CDR2 (germline): MNHNS, SASEGT. Between the trimmed V and J ends, which lost 1 base and 3 bases, there was a span of 7 bases. The CDR3 DNA reads TGTGCCAGCAGTGAAGGGGGCAGCTACGAGCAGTACGTC. Translated, it gives CASSEGGSYEQYV.

This chain joins TRBV5-5 and TRBJ2-7, with a tentative D call TRBD1 (6 bases). V shed 0 bases and J shed 4 bases, with 11 bases lying between them. The CDR3 runs 14 residues. Looked up from germline, CDR1 is SGHKS and CDR2 is YYEKEE (reference sequence). The CDR3 protein is CASSLGLDRYEQYV. Written as DNA, the CDR3 is TGTGCCAGCAGCTTGGGGTTGGACAGATACGAGCAGTACGTC.

V usage is TRBV6-5 and J usage is TRBJ2-7; the match to TRBD2 covers 10 bases. Germline V gives CDR1 MNHEY, CDR2 SVGAGI. The CDR3 is made up of 14 amino acids. V shed 2 bases and J 5 bases; nucleotides not matched to a gene: 3. In DNA, the CDR3 is TGTGCCAGCAGTTACCTCGGACTAGCGGACGAGCAGTACTTC. Amino acid sequence: CASSYLGLADEQYF.

The sample holds one count of this clone. The chain carries TRBV30 and TRBJ1-1; TRBD1 matches 8 bases. The V segment lost 5 bases and the J segment 2 bases; nucleotides outside the gene matches: 7. Germline loops: CDR1 GTSNPN, CDR2 SVGIG (reference sequence). The CDR3 extends over 14 amino acids. CDR3 sequence (DNA): TGTGCCTGGTCGCTGACAGGGGTAAACACTGAAGCTTTCTTT. Its translation is CAWSLTGVNTEAFF.

V usage is TRBV10-1 and J usage is TRBJ2-4; 7 positions match TRBD1. V was pared by 1 base and J by 1 base, with 4 bases of the junction left unmatched. This CDR3 has 16 amino acids. Per the germline V gene, CDR1 is WNHNN and CDR2 is SYGVQD (reference sequence). The chain's CDR3 is CASSEFRGQAKNIQYF. CDR3 sequence (DNA): TGCGCCAGCAGTGAGTTTAGGGGACAGGCCAAAAACATTCAGTACTTC.

The rearrangement joins TRBV11-2 to TRBJ2-5, with a tentative D call TRBD2 (6 bases). The germline CDR1 and CDR2 sequences are SGHAT and FQNNGV. The CDR3 loop spans 16 amino acids. Deletions cut 2 bases from V and 5 bases from J, with 18 bases between. The CDR3 bases are TGTGCCAGCAGCTTACCGGGAGATTGGTTGCGGGAGACCCAGTACTTC. This codes for CASSLPGDWLRETQYF.